This T cell receptor (beta chain) was sequenced for a study of blood T cell repertoires in COVID-19. Data came from immunoSEQ multiplex PCR; TCRdb stores just in-frame clones and leaves some out. This sample carries tens of thousands of clones, around 84% of them seen once, and the ten largest clones take about 4%. The CDR3 has 14 residues. V was clipped by 5 bases and J by 8 bases, with 18 bases between them. Germline values: CDR1 MRHNA, CDR2 SNTAGT. V and J are TRBV6-4 and TRBJ1-2; maybe TRBD1 (6 bases). The receptor was derived from an elderly man with active COVID-19. Sequenced material: peripheral blood. The CDR3 DNA reads as TGTGCCAGCAGTCCTGAGGGGGAGCCCGGGGGCTACACCTTC. Protein: CASSPEGEPGGYTF.